This TCR beta chain is from a study of spatial heterogeneity in lung cancer. Study-wide background: The mean occurrence of each unique TCR and UMI combination in raw reads exceeded nine. The study, taken as a whole, reports: Expanded TCRs classified as ubiquitous or regional were counted, and these counts tracked ubiquitous and regional nonsynonymous mutations, respectively. Tumor mutation counts were tracked by expanded intratumoral alpha and beta TCR counts.

V lost 5 bases, J lost 6 bases, and 7 bases stayed unmatched. Looked up from germline, CDR1 is SEHNR and CDR2 is FQNEAQ (reference sequence). There are 16 residues in the CDR3. Sample share makes this clonotype large. The target antigen is unknown. Each CDR3 protein is one row after TCRdb ran MiXCR on the 5' RACE reads. The repertoire has about 5,100 distinct CDR3 sequences, about 8.4% of them found once; the top ten carry roughly 28%. As for time point: sample taken at primary tumor resection. Samples were donated by 72 untreated early-stage non-small cell lung cancer patients. Frozen PBMC, nontumor lung or tumor provided whole RNA, which was sequenced unsorted.

This receptor was obtained from a female donor with early-stage non-small cell lung cancer. This chain links TRBV7-9 with TRBJ2-5; 15 positions match TRBD2. The sample consisted of lung tumor tissue, taken at surgery. The CDR3 DNA reads as TGTGCCAGCAGCCCTGGACTAGCGGGAGGGCCAAAGACCCAGTACTTC. Encoded protein: CASSPGLAGGPKTQYF.